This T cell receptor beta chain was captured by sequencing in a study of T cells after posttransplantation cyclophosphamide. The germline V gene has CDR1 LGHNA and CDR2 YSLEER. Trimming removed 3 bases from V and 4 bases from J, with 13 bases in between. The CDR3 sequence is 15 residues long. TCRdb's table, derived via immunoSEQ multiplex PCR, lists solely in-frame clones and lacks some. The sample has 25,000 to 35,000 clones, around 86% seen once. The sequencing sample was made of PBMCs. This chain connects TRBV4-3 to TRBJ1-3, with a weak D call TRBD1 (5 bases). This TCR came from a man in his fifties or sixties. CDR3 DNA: TGCGCCAGCAGCCAGTGGGAAGGGGCCGGAAACACCATATATTTT. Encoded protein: CASSQWEGAGNTIYF.